These 29 T cell receptor beta chains originate from one sample sequenced in a study of tumor-infiltrating lymphocytes in localized non-small cell lung cancer. The repertoire was sequenced with immunoSEQ multiplex PCR; TCRdb's copy has only in-frame clones and lacks some. The sample lists 10,000 to 15,000 clones, roughly 80% occurring once. Source material: lung tumor tissue. The source is a human donor with non-small cell lung cancer.

CDR3 coding DNA: TGTGCCAGCAGCTTGGACAGGGGTTGGGAGACCCAGTACTTC. Translated, it gives CASSLDRGWETQYF. This chain connects TRBV13 to TRBJ2-5; 9 nucleotides align to TRBD1. This CDR3 has 14 amino acids. CDR1 is PRHDT and CDR2 is FYEKMQ in the germline V gene (reference sequence). J lost 5 bases, V lost 3 bases, and 4 bases had no gene match.

This rearrangement joins TRBV6-1 to TRBJ2-7; the match to TRBD2 covers 8 bases. V gave up 6 bases and J gave up 6 bases; unmatched junction bases: 1. The V gene's germline CDR1 is MNHNS and CDR2 SASEGT. There are 11 residues in the CDR3. CDR3 loop: CASSRGGEQYF. CDR3 bases: TGTGCCAGCAGCCGGGGGGGCGAGCAGTACTTC.

The chain employs TRBV4-1 and TRBJ1-4; 8 bases fit TRBD1. This CDR3 comprises 16 residues. V was clipped by 2 bases and J by 7 bases; unmatched bases: 9. CDR1 is MGHRA, CDR2 YSYEKL, per germline. The CDR3: CASSQPGQGPREKLFF. CDR3 DNA: TGCGCCAGCAGCCAACCCGGACAGGGCCCTCGTGAAAAACTGTTTTTT.

V and J are TRBV6-1 and TRBJ2-7, with TRBD1 identical over 7 bases. Germline assignment: CDR1 MNHNS and CDR2 SASEGT. This CDR3 spans 15 amino acids. J gave up 6 bases and V 8 bases, and 16 bases lay outside the gene matches. DNA of the CDR3: TGTGCCAGCGGGATAGACAGGGCAGGTTTTTCCGAGCAGTACTTC. Amino acid sequence: CASGIDRAGFSEQYF.

The V and J genes are TRBV11-3 and TRBJ1-2; 7 bases align to TRBD1. CDR3 length equals 15 residues. Germline-derived CDR1 and CDR2 are SGHNT and YENEEA. With V trimmed by 4 bases and J by 4 bases, 9 bases remained unmatched. CDR3 bases: TGTGCCAGCAGCTCAGACCGACAGGGAGCCTATGGCTACACCTTC. It yields the protein CASSSDRQGAYGYTF.

V gene TRBV4-3 combines with J gene TRBJ1-6; D unclear. Trimming took off 2 bases at V and 10 bases at J, with 6 bases between the two ends. The germline CDR1 and CDR2 sequences are LGHNA and YSLEER. CDR3 length: 12 amino acids. In nucleotides, the CDR3 is TGCGCCAGCAGCCAACAAGGGTCACCCCTCCACTTT. Translated, it gives CASSQQGSPLHF.

The chain uses TRBV18 and TRBJ2-2, with unresolved D. The CDR3 has 16 amino acids. Between the trimmed V and J ends, which lost 3 bases and 1 base, there was a span of 12 bases. Germline V gene data show CDR1 as KGHSH and CDR2 as LQKENI. CDR3 residues: CASSPRRQVNTGELFF. The CDR3 nucleotides read TGTGCCAGCTCACCGAGAAGACAAGTGAACACCGGGGAGCTGTTTTTT.

The chain joins TRBV5-1 to TRBJ1-1; TRBD1 matches at 8 bases. CDR1 and CDR2 from the germline V gene are SGHRS and YFSETQ. J was trimmed by 4 bases and V by 1 base; bases with no gene match: 6. This CDR3 contains 15 residues. For the CDR3, the DNA is TGCGCCAGCAGCTTGTATGGACAGGGAAGCACTGAAGCTTTCTTT. Amino acids: CASSLYGQGSTEAFF.

The chain links TRBV4-1 to TRBJ1-2, with D unclear. V was shortened by 0 bases and J by 1 base, with 9 bases between the two germline ends. Germline V CDR1 and CDR2: MGHRA, YSYEKL. This CDR3 comprises 15 residues. CDR3 sequence: CASSQDWPYNYGYTF. CDR3 in DNA: TGCGCCAGCAGCCAAGATTGGCCGTATAACTATGGCTACACCTTC.

This chain links TRBV5-1 with TRBJ1-1; weak D call: TRBD1 (6 bases). Germline values: CDR1 SGHRS, CDR2 YFSETQ. The CDR3 has 14 residues. V was cut by 5 bases and J by 3 bases, with 14 bases left in between. The CDR3 nucleotides read TGCGCCAGCAGTTTACAGGGCTTCGACACTGAAGCTTTCTTT. Protein sequence: CASSLQGFDTEAFF.

A single count supports this clone. This sequence joins TRBV18 and TRBJ2-3, with D maybe TRBD2 (6 bases). CDR1 is KGHSH, CDR2 LQKENI, per germline. The CDR3 is made up of 15 amino acids. V shed 5 bases and J shed 2 bases, with 14 bases lying between them. The CDR3 region is CASSDTGVPTDTQYF. In nucleotides, the CDR3 is TGTGCCAGCTCAGACACGGGGGTGCCCACAGATACGCAGTATTTT.

This chain links TRBV27 with TRBJ2-2; D gene ambiguous. Trimming left V 2 bases short and J 6 bases short, with 10 bases between. The CDR3 length is 14 residues. Germline loops: CDR1 MNHEY, CDR2 SMNVEV (reference sequence). The CDR3 loop reads CASSLSVQPGELFF. CDR3 nucleotide sequence: TGTGCCAGCAGTTTAAGCGTGCAACCCGGGGAGCTGTTTTTT.

The sample holds a few counts of this clone. The rearrangement uses TRBV21-1 and TRBJ2-5. TRBV21-1 counts as a pseudogene. CDR3 length equals 15 residues. As DNA, the CDR3 is TGTGCCAGCAGCAAAGGGATACAGGGAGGAGAGACCCAGTACTTC. Protein: CASSKGIQGGETQYF.

The chain employs TRBV5-1 and TRBJ1-2; 7 bases agree with TRBD1. Germline V gives CDR1 SGHRS, CDR2 YFSETQ. V lost 0 bases and J lost 8; bases outside the gene matches: 1. The CDR3 is 12 amino acids. The DNA for the CDR3 is TGCGCCAGCAGCTTGGAGGACAGGGGCTACACCTTC. Its translation is CASSLEDRGYTF. The entire variable domain, with the rest obtained from reference TRBV5-1 and TRBJ1-2, is as follows: KAGVTQTPRYLIKTRGQQVTLSCSPISGHRSVSWYQQTPGQGLQFLFEYFSETQRNKGNFPGRFSGRQFSNSRSEMNVSTLELGDSALYLCASSLEDRGYTFGSGTRLTVV.

The J gene is TRBJ1-6, the V gene TRBV6-6; possible D gene TRBD1, 6 bases. Germline V gives CDR1 MNHNY, CDR2 SVGAGI (reference sequence). Trimming shortened V by 7 bases and J by 8 bases, and 15 bases separated the two germline ends. The CDR3 is made up of 14 amino acids. The CDR3 reads CASTPRGSDSPLHF. The CDR3 nucleotides are TGTGCCAGCACCCCAAGGGGGTCTGATTCACCCCTCCACTTT.

The CDR3 loop reads CASSNNRGSSGNTIYF. CDR3 nucleotides: TGTGCCAGCAGCAATAACAGGGGGAGCTCTGGAAACACCATATATTTT. J is TRBJ1-3 and V is TRBV5-4, with 8 bases fitting TRBD1. There are 16 residues in the CDR3. V shed 4 bases, J shed 0 bases, and the junction held 6 bases outside the gene matches. Germline CDR1 SGHNT, CDR2 YYREEE (reference sequence).

The gene calls are TRBV7-6 and TRBJ1-2; D is unclear. Germline V gives CDR1 SGHVS, CDR2 FNYEAQ. The length of the CDR3 is 14 residues. Trimming left V 4 bases short and J 8 bases short, with 17 bases between. Written as DNA, the CDR3 is TGTGCCAGCAGCTCGGGTCTCCGGTACGGGGGCTACACCTTC. As protein: CASSSGLRYGGYTF.

The chain has TRBV2 and TRBJ2-2; D may be TRBD1 (7 bases). Looked up from germline, CDR1 is SNHLY and CDR2 is FYNNEI. CDR3 length equals 15 residues. V lost 3 bases to trimming and J lost 10 bases, with 18 bases between them. In DNA, the CDR3 is TGTGCCAGCAGTGAGGAGGGGGCTGACAGGGCGGAGCTGTTTTTT. It specifies CASSEEGADRAELFF.

The chain combines TRBV7-6 with TRBJ1-2, with D tentatively TRBD1 (6 bases). V lost 4 bases, J lost 6 bases, and 12 bases lay in between. The CDR3 spans 13 residues. Germline V CDR1 and CDR2: SGHVS, FNYEAQ. CDR3 residues: CASSSKQGHGYTF. The DNA of the CDR3 is TGTGCCAGCAGCTCAAAACAGGGACATGGCTACACCTTC.

This rearrangement joins TRBV29-1 to TRBJ2-3; 7 bases match TRBD1. V lost 4 bases to trimming and J lost 1 base; unmatched junction nucleotides: 2. Germline CDR1 reads SQVTM; CDR2 reads ANQGSEA. The CDR3 has 13 amino acids. The CDR3 sequence is CSVAQGGTDTQYF. The CDR3 nucleotides read TGCAGCGTTGCCCAGGGGGGCACAGATACGCAGTATTTT.

The gene calls are TRBV19 and TRBJ1-6; TRBD1 is a possible D gene (5 bases). The length of the CDR3 is 14 residues. Germline V lookup: CDR1 LNHDA, CDR2 SQIVND (reference sequence). Between the trimmed V and J ends, which lost 6 bases and 5 bases, there was a span of 11 bases. The CDR3 region has the DNA TGTGCCAGTAGGGGTCTAGGGGATAATTCACCCCTCCACTTT. Translation: CASRGLGDNSPLHF.

The chain employs TRBV14 and TRBJ2-7; possibly TRBD2 for D (6 bases). Germline V gene data show CDR1 as SGHDN and CDR2 as FVKESK. The CDR3 spans 13 residues. V dropped 4 bases and J dropped 6 bases, with 13 bases sitting between them. This chain's CDR3 is CASSPRGGGEQYF. The CDR3 DNA reads TGTGCCAGCAGCCCGCGGGGTGGGGGCGAGCAGTACTTC.

The V and J genes are TRBV30 and TRBJ1-1; D is perhaps TRBD1 (5 bases). Germline CDR1 and CDR2: GTSNPN and SVGIG (reference sequence). V lost 2 bases, J lost 1 base, and 23 bases lay in between. There are 18 residues in the CDR3. The CDR3 sequence is CAWSSLYEGVGANTEAFF. CDR3 coding DNA: TGTGCCTGGAGTTCCCTTTACGAAGGGGTTGGGGCGAACACTGAAGCTTTCTTT.

This chain joins TRBV6-1 and TRBJ1-4; D ambiguous. Germline V gene sequence: CDR1 MNHNS, CDR2 SASEGT. The CDR3 consists of 13 residues. V was pared by 1 base and J by 8 bases, with 8 bases between. The CDR3 sequence: CASSEGGGEKLFF. The CDR3 DNA follows: TGTGCCAGCAGTGAAGGAGGCGGGGAAAAACTGTTTTTT.

This clone was detected only a few times. The chain links TRBV11-3 to TRBJ1-1; no reliable D call. From germline, CDR1 is SGHNT and CDR2 YENEEA. This CDR3 region has 13 residues. Trimming left V 1 base short and J 3 bases short, with 6 bases between. CDR3: CASSLGPDTEAFF. CDR3 DNA sequence: TGTGCCAGCAGCTTAGGACCGGACACTGAAGCTTTCTTT.

This clone was seen only a few times. The chain joins TRBV11-2 to TRBJ2-7; D possibly matches TRBD1 or TRBD2 (5 bases each). V lost 5 bases, J lost 2 bases, and 13 bases lay in between. Germline CDR1 reads SGHAT; CDR2 reads FQNNGV. The CDR3 sequence is 14 residues long. CDR3: CASSPGPQTYEQYF. The CDR3 nucleotides read TGTGCCAGCAGCCCGGGACCGCAGACCTACGAGCAGTACTTC.

A few counts support this clone. The CDR3 sequence: CASSLDGFAELFF. The CDR3 coding sequence is TGTGCCAGCAGCTTAGACGGATTTGCGGAGCTGTTTTTT. The chain joins TRBV11-3 to TRBJ2-2; D is undetermined. The V gene's germline CDR1 is SGHNT and CDR2 YENEEA. This CDR3 contains 13 residues. Trimming removed 0 bases from V and 10 bases from J, with 9 bases in between.

The V and J genes are TRBV10-3 and TRBJ1-1; D possibly corresponds to TRBD1 (5 bases). The CDR3 length is 14 residues. Germline V gene lookup returns CDR1 ENHRY and CDR2 SYGVKD. The ends were cut back, 4 bases at V and 1 base at J, with 10 bases in the middle. The CDR3 spells CAISVGAGNTEAFF. CDR3 coding DNA: TGTGCCATCAGTGTTGGGGCGGGGAACACTGAAGCTTTCTTT.

The J gene is TRBJ2-7, the V gene TRBV19, with D maybe TRBD2 (5 bases). Germline V gene lookup returns CDR1 LNHDA and CDR2 SQIVND (reference sequence). Trimming cost V 10 bases and J 4 bases, with 8 bases left between them. This CDR3 spans 10 amino acids. This chain's CDR3 is CATLAYEQYF. For the CDR3, the DNA is TGTGCCACCCTAGCTTACGAGCAGTACTTC.